These 4 T cell receptor beta chains originate from one sample sequenced in a study of cytomegalovirus exposure and HLA in healthy donors. PCR amplification relied on 60 Vbeta primers (plus 13 Jbeta primers). Repertoires were generated with immunoSEQ multiplex PCR, while TCRdb's copy carries only in-frame clones and drops some. This sample has 65,000 to 90,000 clones; roughly four fifths occur once, and the top ten carry around 11%. The specimen sequenced was PBMCs. Receptor source: a man aged 70-80 years in good health and CMV-seronegative.

J is TRBJ1-2 and V is TRBV6-5, with D hard to call. The germline CDR1 and CDR2 sequences are MNHEY and SVGAGI. The CDR3 sequence is 14 residues long. The V gene lost 2 bases and the J gene lost 5 bases, with 12 bases spanning the gap. The CDR3 reads CASSYDRDSYGYTF. The DNA for the CDR3 is TGTGCCAGCAGTTACGATCGGGATTCATATGGCTACACCTTC.

This chain joins TRBV5-8 and TRBJ2-2; perhaps TRBD1 as D (5 bases). Germline CDR1 is SGHTS and CDR2 is YDEGEE. Trimming stripped 5 bases from V and 6 bases from J, with 14 bases between. This CDR3 spans 14 amino acids. As DNA, the CDR3 is TGTGCCAGCAGGCCGCGGACACTGTCCGGGGAGCTGTTTTTT. It codes for CASRPRTLSGELFF.

This chain links TRBV28 with TRBJ1-5, with D tentatively TRBD1 (5 bases). V lost 3 bases to trimming and J lost 3 bases, with 15 bases between them. Germline V gene data show CDR1 as MDHEN and CDR2 as SYDVKM. The CDR3 spans 16 residues. CDR3 amino acids: CASSFTGRGNNQPQHF. CDR3 sequence (DNA): TGTGCCAGCAGTTTTACAGGACGCGGTAACAATCAGCCCCAGCATTTT.

This clone was seen only once. The V gene is TRBV2, the J gene TRBJ2-5; D may be TRBD2 (5 bases). This CDR3 has 13 residues. Germline lookup yields CDR1 SNHLY and CDR2 FYNNEI. V shed 4 bases and J shed 5 bases, with 11 bases lying between them. The CDR3 loop is CASSAQRWETQYF. The CDR3 DNA follows: TGTGCCAGCAGTGCACAGCGGTGGGAGACCCAGTACTTC.